This T cell receptor (beta chain) was recovered during a study of T cell responses to AZD1222 COVID-19 vaccine. Looked up from germline, CDR1 is MNHEY and CDR2 is SVGAGI. CDR3 length: 16 residues. Losses at the gene ends were 4 bases for V and 4 bases for J; bases not matched to a gene: 8. Assay: immunoSEQ multiplex PCR; the TCRdb copy retains only in-frame clones and omits some. The sample has about 120,000 clones; 85% to 95% are singletons. This sequence joins TRBV6-5 and TRBJ1-1, with 11 bases lining up with TRBD1. The sample in question was peripheral blood, obtained 28 days after the second AZD1222 dose. The clonotype comes from an adult who received the AZD1222 COVID-19 vaccine. CDR3 region: CASSFRDRGLGTEAFF. Written as DNA, the CDR3 is TGTGCCAGCAGTTTTCGGGACAGGGGGTTAGGCACTGAAGCTTTCTTT.